The rows below give T cell receptor beta chains drawn from one sample of a study of Ad26.COV2.S vaccination and SARS-CoV-2 variants. Profiling relied on immunoSEQ multiplex PCR, and the TCRdb table lists in-frame clones only, not all of them. The sample includes more than 300,000 clones, roughly 89% of them seen just once. Sequencing used peripheral blood, obtained in a trial of Ad26.COV2.S vaccine versus placebo. The receptors come from a person between 18 and 60 years old who received the Ad26.COV2.S COVID-19 vaccine or a placebo. The CDR3 runs from the conserved cysteine through the conserved F or W. The D gene is left open where the match is weak. Some rows mark clone size as missing; the rest say once, few, many or name a class of expanded clone.

>TRBV7-9|TRBJ1-1|.|.
CASSSTTIMGLMNTEAFF
TGTGCCAGCAGCTCAACAACCATTATGGGACTGATGAACACTGAAGCTTTCTTT
>TRBV5-4|TRBJ1-3|few|.
CASSLTGLSGNTIYF
TGTGCCAGCAGCTTAACAGGCCTCTCTGGAAACACCATATATTTT
>TRBV4-1|TRBJ1-2|few|.
CASSQAAGTDYGYTF
TGCGCCAGCAGCCAAGCGGCAGGGACGGACTATGGCTACACCTTC
>TRBV5-6|TRBJ1-6|once|TRBD1
CASSPGQGWNSPLHF
TGTGCCAGCAGCCCGGGACAGGGATGGAATTCACCCCTCCACTTT
>TRBV28|TRBJ1-2|.|.
CASSSDRYYGYTF
TGTGCCAGCAGTTCCGACAGATACTATGGCTACACCTTC
>TRBV5-1|TRBJ1-1|.|.
CASSLAGRLNTEAFF
TGCGCCAGCAGCTTGGCCGGACGACTGAACACTGAAGCTTTCTTT
>TRBV12-5|TRBJ1-1|.|.
CASGLGRKDSQNTEAFF
TGTGCTAGTGGTTTGGGACGTAAGGACAGTCAGAACACTGAAGCTTTCTTT
>TRBV7-8|TRBJ2-1|.|TRBD1
CASSLTGTGYNEQFF
TGTGCCAGCAGTTTAACCGGGACAGGATACAATGAGCAGTTCTTC
>TRBV9|TRBJ2-7|.|.
CASSVGRGNEQYF
TGTGCCAGCAGCGTAGGGAGGGGGAACGAGCAGTACTTC
>TRBV30|TRBJ2-1|once|TRBD1
CAWSSKGAGGDEQFF
TGTGCCTGGAGTTCAAAAGGGGCAGGGGGCGATGAGCAGTTCTTC
>TRBV18|TRBJ1-1|.|.
CASSLRDGDTEAFF
TGTGCCAGCTCACTCCGGGACGGAGACACTGAAGCTTTCTTT
>TRBV10-3|TRBJ2-3|.|.
CAISARGNPLTDTQYF
TGTGCCATCAGTGCAAGGGGGAACCCCTTAACAGATACGCAGTATTTT
>TRBV10-3|TRBJ2-7|.|.
CAISESDGFYEQYF
TGTGCCATCAGTGAGTCTGACGGATTCTACGAGCAGTACTTC
>TRBV28|TRBJ2-7|.|.
CASSFQQGFSYEQYF
TGTGCCAGCAGTTTCCAACAGGGTTTTTCCTACGAGCAGTACTTC
>TRBV15|TRBJ2-3|.|TRBD2
CATSRDHRTSVLADTQYF
TGTGCCACCAGCAGAGATCATAGGACTAGCGTTTTGGCAGATACGCAGTATTTT
>TRBV4-1|TRBJ2-1|.|TRBD2
CASSQDKREMYNEQFF
TGCGCCAGCAGCCAAGACAAGCGGGAAATGTACAATGAGCAGTTCTTC
>TRBV5-1|TRBJ1-1|.|.
CASSPDGLNTEAFF
TGCGCCAGCAGCCCGGACGGACTAAACACTGAAGCTTTCTTT
>TRBV5-1|TRBJ2-7|.|.
CASRLESYEQYF
TGCGCCAGCAGACTAGAGTCCTACGAGCAGTACTTC
>TRBV2|TRBJ1-2|.|.
CASSEALNYGYTF
TGTGCCAGCAGTGAAGCTCTCAACTATGGCTACACCTTC
>TRBV25-1|TRBJ1-5|.|.
CASSAGGAFQPQHF
TGTGCCAGCAGTGCGGGGGGCGCGTTTCAGCCCCAGCATTTT
>TRBV2|TRBJ2-7|.|.
CASSPQVYEQYF
TGTGCCAGCAGCCCACAAGTTTATGAGCAGTACTTC
>TRBV28|TRBJ2-5|.|TRBD2
CASSLAGGWRQETQYF
TGTGCCAGCAGTTTAGCGGGGGGCTGGCGGCAAGAGACCCAGTACTTC
>TRBV6-2/TRBV6-3|TRBJ2-3|.|.
CASSYFSSPDTQYF
TGTGCCAGCAGTTACTTTAGCAGTCCAGATACGCAGTATTTT
>TRBV5-6|TRBJ2-3|.|TRBD2
CASSFGLAGGSDTQYF
TGTGCCAGCAGCTTCGGCCTAGCGGGGGGCTCAGATACGCAGTATTTT
>TRBV23-1|TRBJ1-5|.|TRBD1
CASSRRTGGLNQPQHF
TGCGCCAGCAGTCGTCGGACAGGTGGACTCAATCAGCCCCAGCATTTT
>TRBV15|TRBJ1-4|many|TRBD1
CATSRGRDRGHSNEKLFF
TGTGCCACCAGCAGAGGACGGGACAGGGGACATTCTAATGAAAAACTGTTTTTT
>TRBV29-1|TRBJ1-4|.|TRBD1
CSVDPGQGGEKLFF
TGCAGCGTCGATCCGGGACAGGGGGGAGAAAAACTGTTTTTT
>TRBV19|TRBJ2-5|.|.
CASSIQGHEETQYF
TGTGCCAGTAGTATACAGGGACATGAAGAGACCCAGTACTTC
>TRBV28|TRBJ2-3|.|.
CASRTSGRDRGGAVTDTQYF
TGTGCCAGCAGAACTTCGGGGCGGGACAGAGGGGGAGCGGTCACAGATACGCAGTATTTT
>TRBV9|TRBJ2-1|.|.
CASSPPFSRRGRDEQFF
TGTGCCAGCAGCCCGCCCTTTTCGAGGAGGGGAAGGGATGAGCAGTTCTTC
>TRBV23-1|TRBJ1-2|.|TRBD1
CASSQAATGAVGYTF
TGCGCCAGCAGTCAAGCCGCGACAGGGGCGGTTGGCTACACCTTC
>TRBV27|TRBJ2-7|.|.
CASSLTVAYEQYF
TGTGCCAGCAGTTTGACCGTAGCCTACGAGCAGTACTTC
>TRBV5-1|TRBJ1-3|.|.
CASSLAGFLGRSGNTIYF
TGCGCCAGCAGCTTGGCAGGCTTTTTAGGGCGTTCTGGAAACACCATATATTTT
>TRBV5-4|TRBJ1-1|.|.
CASSLQGLGTEAFF
TGTGCCAGCAGCTTACAGGGTCTGGGCACTGAAGCTTTCTTT
>TRBV7-6|TRBJ2-3|once|TRBD2
CASSLRTSGGTDTQYF
TGTGCCAGCAGCCTTCGGACTAGCGGGGGCACAGATACGCAGTATTTT
>TRBV27|TRBJ1-6|.|.
CASRLTGLYNSPLHF
TGTGCCAGCAGGTTAACAGGGCTCTATAATTCACCCCTCCACTTT
>TRBV4-3|TRBJ1-1|.|TRBD1
CASSQGTGAITEAFF
TGCGCCAGCAGCCAGGGGACAGGGGCGATAACTGAAGCTTTCTTT
>TRBV11-2|TRBJ2-1|.|.
CASSLDRGSNEQFF
TGTGCCAGCAGCTTAGACAGGGGTTCCAATGAGCAGTTCTTC
>TRBV10-2|TRBJ2-2|.|TRBD2
CASSLSGGAGGELFF
TGCGCCAGCAGCCTTAGCGGGGGGGCAGGCGGGGAGCTGTTTTTT
>TRBV23-1|TRBJ1-5|once|.
CASRGQNQPQHF
TGCGCCAGCCGGGGGCAAAATCAGCCCCAGCATTTT
>TRBV27|TRBJ2-2|.|TRBD2
CASRRDYATGELFF
TGTGCCAGCAGAAGGGACTACGCAACCGGGGAGCTGTTTTTT
>TRBV28|TRBJ1-2|.|.
CASKGGGYGYTF
TGTGCCAGCAAGGGGGGCGGCTATGGCTACACCTTC
>TRBV18|TRBJ2-2|.|.
CASSLKQRNTGELFF
TGTGCCAGCTCACTCAAACAGAGAAACACCGGGGAGCTGTTTTTT
>TRBV5-1|TRBJ2-3|.|TRBD2
CASGPLAGISTDTQYF
TGCGCCAGCGGACCCCTAGCGGGAATAAGCACAGATACGCAGTATTTT
>TRBV6-5|TRBJ2-3|.|TRBD2
CASSTSGPTDTQYF
TGTGCCAGCAGTACTAGCGGGCCCACAGATACGCAGTATTTT
>TRBV5-1|TRBJ1-1|.|.
CASSPQLPRVSFGTEAFF
TGCGCCAGCAGCCCTCAACTACCCAGGGTTTCGTTTGGCACTGAAGCTTTCTTT
>TRBV5-1|TRBJ1-5|few|.
CASSRAFNQPQHF
TGCGCCAGCAGCCGGGCCTTCAATCAGCCCCAGCATTTT
>TRBV10-1|TRBJ2-2|once|TRBD2
CASSSGRGTGELFF
TGCGCCAGCAGTAGCGGGAGAGGCACCGGGGAGCTGTTTTTT
>TRBV5-4|TRBJ1-2|once|.
CASSSRIDNYGYTF
TGTGCCAGCAGCTCTCGAATAGATAACTATGGCTACACCTTC
>TRBV7-9|TRBJ2-7|few|TRBD2
CASSLGGTSGDEQYF
TGTGCCAGCAGCTTAGGGGGGACTAGCGGGGACGAGCAGTACTTC